Below, 32 T cell receptor beta chains from the same sample are listed, as sequenced in a study of vaccination and CD4 T cells after COVID-19. TCRdb ran MiXCR on the PCR reads and lists one entry per CDR3 protein. The sample consists of about 15,000 distinct CDR3 sequences, about 70% of them appearing once. The source material was CD4+ T cells from blood, sampled after SARS-CoV-2 vaccination. The receptors derive from a human donor who had recovered from COVID-19.

The chain combines TRBV6-5 with TRBJ2-4, with no clear D. Germline V gene sequence: CDR1 MNHEY, CDR2 SVGAGI. This CDR3 is built from 15 residues. V lost 0 bases and J lost 1, with 7 bases in between. CDR3 sequence reads: CASSYSADAKNIQYF. CDR3 DNA: TGTGCCAGCAGTTACTCGGCGGACGCCAAAAACATTCAGTACTTC.

The chain links TRBV24-1 to TRBJ2-3, with D maybe TRBD2 (5 bases). This CDR3 contains 15 residues. CDR1 and CDR2 from the germline V gene are KGHDR and SFDVKD. V lost 0 bases, J lost 3 bases, and 9 bases lay in between. The CDR3 is CATSDLGRGTDTQYF. The CDR3 DNA follows: TGTGCCACCAGTGATTTGGGACGGGGAACAGATACGCAGTATTTT.

V is TRBV18 and J is TRBJ2-6, with D possibly matching TRBD1 (6 bases). The CDR3 spans 17 residues. Trimming took off 4 bases at V and 0 bases at J, with 13 bases between the two ends. Germline loops: CDR1 KGHSH, CDR2 LQKENI. The CDR3 region has the DNA TGTGCCAGCTCACGGGGGACACCCGACTCTGGGGCCAACGTCCTGACTTTC. Its protein product is CASSRGTPDSGANVLTF.

The DNA of the CDR3 is TGTGCCAGCAGTTCAATACTAGCGGTTAACACAGATACGCAGTATTTT. It is translated as CASSSILAVNTDTQYF. The rearrangement uses TRBV6-5 and TRBJ2-3; 8 bases match TRBD2. This CDR3 is 16 amino acids long. CDR1 and CDR2 from the germline V gene are MNHEY and SVGAGI. V trimming: 4 bases; J trimming: 2 bases; junction bases outside the gene matches: 8.

This clonotype was found a few times. The chain is built from TRBV7-6 and TRBJ1-1; no firm D call. Germline loops: CDR1 SGHVS, CDR2 FNYEAQ. The CDR3 contains 15 residues. V gave up 0 bases and J gave up 0 bases, with 8 bases separating them. This CDR3 is CASSLAGSLNTEAFF. The CDR3, as DNA: TGTGCCAGCAGCTTAGCGGGAAGTCTGAACACTGAAGCTTTCTTT.

The chain has TRBV20-1 and TRBJ2-7; 10 bases align to TRBD2. Germline CDR1 DFQATT, CDR2 SNEGSKA (reference sequence). The V and J ends lost 3 bases and 4 bases, in that order; junction bases with no gene match: 18. This CDR3 has 18 amino acids. CDR3 nucleotides: TGCAGTGCTAGTCCCCTCTCTAGCGGGGGATCGAGTTTTTACGAGCAGTACTTC. It is translated as CSASPLSSGGSSFYEQYF.

The CDR3 spells CASSRYDRDTEAFF. In nucleotides, the CDR3 is TGTGCCAGCAGCCGTTACGACAGGGACACTGAAGCTTTCTTT. The chain couples TRBV5-6 to TRBJ1-1; 7 bases agree with TRBD1. This CDR3 has 14 residues. Trimming at V came to 4 bases and at J to 3 bases, leaving 6 bases not matched to a gene. Germline CDR1 SGHDT, CDR2 YYEEEE.

This clonotype was seen once. The V call is TRBV7-2, the J call TRBJ2-1; 11 positions match TRBD2. The V gene's germline CDR1 is SGHTA and CDR2 FQGNSA. The CDR3 is made up of 16 amino acids. V shed 0 bases, J shed 4 bases, and the junction held 2 bases outside the gene matches. CDR3 DNA: TGTGCCAGCAGCTTAGCGCCTAGCGGGGGGTACAATGAGCAGTTCTTC. Its translation: CASSLAPSGGYNEQFF.

In its sample, this clonotype was seen a few times. In DNA form, the CDR3 reads TGTGCCAGCACCTTGACAGCTCGCTCACCCCTCCACTTT. This gives the protein CASTLTARSPLHF. The V call is TRBV2, the J call TRBJ1-6, with a weak D call TRBD1 (5 bases). The CDR3 is 13 residues long. Germline V lookup: CDR1 SNHLY, CDR2 FYNNEI. Trimming removed 7 bases from V and 10 bases from J, with 14 bases in between.

This chain links TRBV28 with TRBJ2-1; tentative D call: TRBD1 (5 bases). Per germline, CDR1 MDHEN and CDR2 SYDVKM. The CDR3 runs to 15 residues. V was shortened by 7 bases and J by 6 bases, with 19 bases between the two germline ends. CDR3 amino acids: CASTPGGRVLNEQFF. The CDR3 coding sequence is TGTGCCAGCACCCCAGGTGGCAGGGTTCTCAATGAGCAGTTCTTC.

For the CDR3, the DNA is TGCAGTGCTAGAAACGGACTAGTTGGTACCCTCGGAGAGACCCAGTACTTC. It codes for CSARNGLVGTLGETQYF. The chain links TRBV20-1 to TRBJ2-5; 7 bases are a match to TRBD2. The germline gives CDR1 DFQATT, CDR2 SNEGSKA (reference sequence). The CDR3 is 17 residues long. V shed 2 bases, J shed 4 bases, and the junction held 16 bases outside the gene matches.

The rearrangement links TRBV6-2 or TRBV6-3 to TRBJ1-5; D perhaps matches TRBD1 (6 bases). V was trimmed by 6 bases and J by 7 bases, leaving 16 bases between them. The CDR3 extends over 14 amino acids. Germline V lookup: CDR1 MNHEY, CDR2 SVGEGT. The CDR3 region has the DNA TGTGCCAGCAGCCTTCATACAGGGAGGCAGCCCCAGCATTTT. It encodes CASSLHTGRQPQHF.

The V call is TRBV11-3, the J call TRBJ2-3, with D possibly matching TRBD1 (6 bases). The CDR3 consists of 15 residues. CDR1 is SGHNT, CDR2 YENEEA, per germline. V was cut by 4 bases and J by 3 bases, with 14 bases left in between. The chain's CDR3 is CASSSGRQATDTQYF. The CDR3 nucleotides are TGTGCCAGCAGCTCAGGGAGACAGGCGACAGATACGCAGTATTTT.

The V and J genes are TRBV7-9 and TRBJ2-3; no clear D. The CDR3 runs to 16 residues. CDR1 and CDR2 (germline): SEHNR, FQNEAQ (reference sequence). V lost 5 bases and J 3 bases, leaving 18 bases between the germline ends. The CDR3 region has the DNA TGTGCCAGCAGCCGATCCGGCCTAAGTTTGACAGATACGCAGTATTTT. Amino acid sequence: CASSRSGLSLTDTQYF. The full variable domain, its missing parts supplied by reference TRBV7-9 and TRBJ2-3, is DTGVSQNPRHKITKRGQNVTFRCDPISEHNRLYWYRQTLGQGPEFLTYFQNEAQLEKSRLLSDRFSAERPKGSFSTLEIQRTEQGDSAMYLCASSRSGLSLTDTQYFGPGTRLTVL.

The chain has TRBV11-1 and TRBJ2-1, with D perhaps assigned TRBD1 or TRBD2 (5 bases each). Germline V gene data show CDR1 as SGHAT and CDR2 as FQDESV (reference sequence). The CDR3 sequence is 11 residues long. The germline V and J ends were trimmed by 8 bases and 11 bases, with 13 bases remaining between them. The CDR3: CASGRRDQQFF. The CDR3 region has the DNA TGTGCCAGCGGCCGAAGGGACCAGCAGTTCTTC.

This clonotype has only a few counts. This chain connects TRBV20-1 to TRBJ2-7, with no clear D. In germline, CDR1 is DFQATT, CDR2 SNEGSKA (reference sequence). The CDR3 loop spans 14 amino acids. V was pared by 5 bases and J by 3 bases, with 17 bases between. The CDR3 reads CSAVTRTGIYEQYF. The CDR3 coding sequence is TGCAGTGCTGTTACACGGACCGGTATCTACGAGCAGTACTTC.

This clonotype was counted a few times. The rearrangement joins TRBV10-3 to TRBJ1-3; the D is unclear. CDR3 length: 17 residues. Trimming removed 2 bases from V and 2 bases from J, with 16 bases in between. The germline gives CDR1 ENHRY, CDR2 SYGVKD. CDR3 nucleotides: TGTGCCATCAGTGAGGAAGGTTCCCTTAACGCTGGAAACACCATATATTTT. Translation: CAISEEGSLNAGNTIYF.

This chain connects TRBV20-1 to TRBJ2-6, with D unresolved. The ends were cut back, 0 bases at V and 2 bases at J, with 8 bases in the middle. The germline CDR1 and CDR2 sequences are DFQATT and SNEGSKA (reference sequence). The CDR3 runs to 15 residues. The CDR3 protein is CSARDTMAGANVLTF. In DNA, the CDR3 is TGCAGTGCTAGAGACACCATGGCTGGGGCCAACGTCCTGACTTTC.

This clonotype has only a few counts. The chain links TRBV19 to TRBJ1-5; 11 nucleotides line up with TRBD1. Per germline, CDR1 LNHDA and CDR2 SQIVND (reference sequence). There are 16 residues in the CDR3. J was trimmed by 5 bases and V by 6 bases; bases with no gene match: 9. The CDR3 sequence is CASRLSGTGGHQPQHF. The CDR3 DNA follows: TGTGCCAGTAGGCTTTCCGGGACAGGGGGACATCAGCCCCAGCATTTT. The entire variable domain, with the rest obtained from reference TRBV19 and TRBJ1-5, is as follows: DGGITQSPKYLFRKEGQNVTLSCEQNLNHDAMYWYRQDPGQGLRLIYYSQIVNDFQKGDIAEGYSVSREKKESFPLTVTSAQKNPTAFYLCASRLSGTGGHQPQHFGDGTRLSIL.

The chain combines TRBV6-1 with TRBJ2-3; a possible D gene is TRBD1 (6 bases). The V and J ends lost 7 bases and 0 bases respectively, with 11 bases between them. From germline, CDR1 is MNHNS and CDR2 SASEGT. This CDR3 region has 14 residues. The CDR3 DNA reads TGTGCCAGCAAACGCGGACAGAGCACAGATACGCAGTATTTT. Translating it yields CASKRGQSTDTQYF.

The chain has TRBV2 and TRBJ2-1; D unresolved. CDR3 size: 13 residues. Germline V gene sequence: CDR1 SNHLY, CDR2 FYNNEI. The V end lost 4 bases, the J end lost 6 bases, and 10 bases lay between the germline ends. The CDR3 DNA reads as TGTGCCAGCAGTGGCGTCTTGGTCAATGAGCAGTTCTTC. Residues: CASSGVLVNEQFF.

V and J are TRBV6-1 and TRBJ2-5; a weak D match, TRBD1 (6 bases). Germline V CDR1 and CDR2: MNHNS, SASEGT. The CDR3 extends over 14 amino acids. Trimming stripped 0 bases from V and 5 bases from J, with 10 bases between. The CDR3 DNA reads as TGTGCCAGCAGTGAAGCGGGGGCGGTGGAGACCCAGTACTTC. Protein: CASSEAGAVETQYF.

This clonotype showed up just a few times. The V and J genes are TRBV2 and TRBJ2-2; D may be TRBD2 (5 bases). The CDR3 loop spans 14 amino acids. Looked up from germline, CDR1 is SNHLY and CDR2 is FYNNEI. Trimming took off 1 base at V and 5 bases at J, with 8 bases between the two ends. The CDR3 region is CASSEELETGELFF. The CDR3 nucleotides are TGTGCCAGCAGTGAAGAACTAGAGACCGGGGAGCTGTTTTTT.

This rearrangement joins TRBV24-1 to TRBJ1-2; perhaps TRBD1 as D (6 bases). Germline V lookup: CDR1 KGHDR, CDR2 SFDVKD. V shed 4 bases and J shed 3 bases, with 8 bases lying between them. CDR3 length: 13 residues. CDR3 nucleotides: TGTGCCACCAGTGAATACAGGGACTATGGCTACACCTTC. It yields the protein CATSEYRDYGYTF.

The rearrangement links TRBV20-1 to TRBJ2-7; 9 bases are shared with TRBD1. The junction had 5 bases not matched to a gene; V was cut back by 0 bases and J by 5 bases. This CDR3 is 14 amino acids long. Per the germline V gene, CDR1 is DFQATT and CDR2 is SNEGSKA (reference sequence). CDR3 protein: CSARDVGQGNEQYF. CDR3 nucleotide sequence: TGCAGTGCTAGAGATGTGGGACAGGGTAACGAGCAGTACTTC.

This clonotype has more than one count but fewer than ten. CDR3 protein: CASSGTDNQPQHF. The CDR3 bases are TGTGCCAGCAGCGGGACAGACAATCAGCCCCAGCATTTT. The J gene is TRBJ1-5, the V gene TRBV6-1, with TRBD1 matching over 7 bases. The CDR3 sequence is 13 residues long. Germline V gene sequence: CDR1 MNHNS, CDR2 SASEGT. V lost 6 bases, J lost 3 bases, and 2 bases stayed unmatched.

The chain recombines TRBV5-1 with TRBJ2-2; D is undetermined. V was pared by 0 bases and J by 6 bases, with 12 bases between. The germline V gene has CDR1 SGHRS and CDR2 YFSETQ. The CDR3 runs 15 residues. CDR3: CASSLAIAGPGELFF. Here the CDR3 DNA reads TGCGCCAGCAGCTTGGCCATAGCAGGCCCCGGGGAGCTGTTTTTT.

This chain connects TRBV2 to TRBJ2-1, with 7 bases matching TRBD2. CDR3 length: 13 amino acids. From germline, CDR1 is SNHLY and CDR2 FYNNEI. The junction had 7 bases not matched to a gene; V was cut back by 7 bases and J by 7 bases. For the CDR3, the DNA is TGTGCCAGCAACCGGGACTACACGAATGAGCAGTTCTTC. The encoded protein is CASNRDYTNEQFF.

This clonotype was found a few times. The gene calls are TRBV20-1 and TRBJ1-2; D remains ambiguous. The V gene's germline CDR1 is DFQATT and CDR2 SNEGSKA (reference sequence). V was shortened by 0 bases and J by 4 bases, with 12 bases between the two germline ends. The CDR3 covers 14 residues. CDR3 bases: TGCAGTGCTAGAGATCGCGGCTCCAGCTATGGCTACACCTTC. Residues: CSARDRGSSYGYTF.

The genes are TRBV7-2 and TRBJ1-2; D not resolved. The germline V and J ends were trimmed by 2 bases and 8 bases, with 18 bases remaining between them. This CDR3 comprises 15 residues. CDR1 and CDR2 (germline): SGHTA, FQGNSA. CDR3 residues: CASSLFQIGNRGYTF. The CDR3 DNA reads as TGTGCCAGCAGCTTATTCCAGATTGGGAATCGCGGCTACACCTTC.

The rearrangement links TRBV7-9 to TRBJ2-5, with 7 bases aligning to TRBD1. The CDR3 extends over 14 amino acids. Germline V CDR1 and CDR2: SEHNR, FQNEAQ (reference sequence). Trimming removed 5 bases from V and 3 bases from J; junction bases left unmatched: 6. CDR3 in DNA: TGTGCCAGCAGCCCCCGACAGGGAGAAGAGACCCAGTACTTC. Translating it yields CASSPRQGEETQYF.

This clonotype was observed a few times. The rearrangement links TRBV20-1 to TRBJ1-4; D gene ambiguous. This CDR3 spans 13 amino acids. V lost 3 bases, J lost 8 bases, and 13 bases lay in between. Looked up from germline, CDR1 is DFQATT and CDR2 is SNEGSKA (reference sequence). CDR3 DNA sequence: TGCAGTGCTAGTCAGGTGGGGAGGGAAAAACTGTTTTTT. This gives the protein CSASQVGREKLFF.